Each of the 13 T cell receptor beta chains below was sequenced from the same sample in a study of blood T cell repertoires in COVID-19. Repertoires were generated with immunoSEQ multiplex PCR, while TCRdb's copy carries only in-frame clones and drops some. The profile shows approximately 140,000 clones, around 81% of them singletons. The specimen was peripheral blood. The receptors stem from a man aged 55 to 70 with active or convalescent COVID-19.

This chain joins TRBV30 and TRBJ1-6; D gene ambiguous. With 1 base removed from V and 14 bases from J, the gap between germline ends came to 9 bases. This CDR3 region has 11 residues. Per germline, CDR1 GTSNPN and CDR2 SVGIG (reference sequence). CDR3 residues: CAWSGFSALHF. Written as DNA, the CDR3 is TGTGCCTGGAGTGGGTTCTCGGCCCTCCACTTT.

The gene calls are TRBV3-1 (or the pseudogene TRBV3-2) and TRBJ1-1; D is unclear. V was cut by 1 base and J by 6 bases, with 12 bases left in between. This CDR3 region has 14 residues. CDR1 is LGHDT and CDR2 is YNNKEL in the germline V gene (reference sequence). DNA of the CDR3: TGTGCCAGCAGCCAAGTGGGAGGGAGATCTGAAGCTTTCTTT. Residues: CASSQVGGRSEAFF.

This rearrangement joins TRBV4-3 to TRBJ2-1; tentatively, D is TRBD1 (7 bases). Germline lookup yields CDR1 LGHNA and CDR2 YSLEER. The CDR3 is made up of 16 amino acids. The germline V and J ends were trimmed by 5 bases and 4 bases, with 18 bases remaining between them. For the CDR3, the DNA is TGCGCCAGCAGCGAAGGGGCCAGGGGGGTTTACAATGAGCAGTTCTTC. Its translation is CASSEGARGVYNEQFF.

The chain joins TRBV6-2 or TRBV6-3 to TRBJ2-3, with 12 bases matching TRBD2. V shed 6 bases and J 4 bases; nucleotides not matched to a gene: 8. Germline CDR1 and CDR2: MNHEY and SVGEGT. The CDR3 spans 16 residues. The CDR3 nucleotides read TGTGCCAGCAGCACTCGGACTAGCGGGATAGCAGATACGCAGTATTTT. Protein: CASSTRTSGIADTQYF.

CDR3 in DNA: TGTGCCAGCAGTCCCCGTAGGGCCACGGGAGGGGCCTACGAGCAGTACTTC. Protein sequence: CASSPRRATGGAYEQYF. The V and J genes are TRBV6-6 and TRBJ2-7; 8 nucleotides match TRBD2. Germline loops: CDR1 MNHNY, CDR2 SVGAGI (reference sequence). Trimming at V came to 5 bases and at J to 2 bases, leaving 14 bases not matched to a gene. CDR3 length: 17 amino acids.

In the case of this clone: This sample includes further DNA sequences coding for the same CDR3. The DNA of the CDR3 is TGTGCCAGCAGCCGCCCCCGGGAAGAAACCTACGAGCAGTACTTC. Its protein is CASSRPREETYEQYF. This rearrangement joins TRBV3-1 (or the pseudogene TRBV3-2) to TRBJ2-7; TRBD2 is a possible D gene (5 bases). Trimming removed 4 bases at V and 2 bases at J, with 15 bases between. CDR3 size: 15 residues. From germline, CDR1 is LGHDT and CDR2 YNNKEL (reference sequence).

This rearrangement joins TRBV27 to TRBJ1-4; D not resolved. This CDR3 region has 13 residues. Germline values: CDR1 MNHEY, CDR2 SMNVEV (reference sequence). The germline V and J ends were trimmed by 6 bases and 7 bases, with 12 bases remaining between them. The CDR3 protein is CASSPPQFEKLFF. The CDR3 DNA reads as TGTGCCAGCAGCCCTCCGCAGTTTGAAAAACTGTTTTTT. Drawing the rest from reference TRBV27 and TRBJ1-4, the complete variable domain is EAQVTQNPRYLITVTGKKLTVTCSQNMNHEYMSWYRQDPGLGLRQIYYSMNVEVTDKGDVPEGYKVSRKEKRNFPLILESPSPNQTSLYFCASSPPQFEKLFFGSGTQLSVL.

The chain joins TRBV5-1 to TRBJ2-3; TRBD1 aligns across 9 bases. V lost 4 bases and J lost 1; bases outside the gene matches: 4. This CDR3 has 15 amino acids. Germline V lookup: CDR1 SGHRS, CDR2 YFSETQ. The CDR3, as DNA: TGCGCCAGCAGCCCGGGACAGGGAGGCACAGATACGCAGTATTTT. This encodes CASSPGQGGTDTQYF.

This chain connects TRBV10-3 to TRBJ2-1, with 7 bases matching TRBD2. Germline V gene lookup returns CDR1 ENHRY and CDR2 SYGVKD. CDR3 length: 15 residues. After removal of 2 bases from V and 7 bases from J, the junction contained 8 bases not matched to a gene. The CDR3 is CAISEGLLANNEQFF. Here the CDR3 DNA reads TGTGCCATCAGTGAGGGATTACTAGCGAATAATGAGCAGTTCTTC.

V usage is TRBV10-3 and J usage is TRBJ1-2; D gene uncertain. Trimming pared 3 bases from V and 6 bases from J, leaving 8 bases between. Germline lookup yields CDR1 ENHRY and CDR2 SYGVKD. This CDR3 contains 12 residues. This CDR3 is CAISDGRNGYTF. CDR3 bases: TGTGCCATCAGTGATGGCAGGAATGGCTACACCTTC.

The chain couples TRBV20-1 to TRBJ1-2; D is undetermined. The V gene's germline CDR1 is DFQATT and CDR2 SNEGSKA (reference sequence). CDR3 size: 11 residues. The CDR3 sequence: CSSAPNYGYTF. CDR3 DNA sequence: TGCAGCAGCGCCCCTAACTATGGCTACACCTTC.

The gene calls are TRBV4-2 and TRBJ1-1; tentative D call: TRBD1 (6 bases). CDR1 and CDR2 (germline): LGHNA, YNFKEQ. Trimming removed 0 bases at V and 0 bases at J, with 23 bases between. The CDR3 loop spans 20 amino acids. CDR3 protein: CASSQDQTGGGNWMNTEAFF. The CDR3 coding sequence is TGTGCCAGCAGCCAAGATCAAACGGGGGGCGGTAATTGGATGAACACTGAAGCTTTCTTT.

V is TRBV5-1 and J is TRBJ1-4, with 10 bases that match TRBD1. Germline V gene sequence: CDR1 SGHRS, CDR2 YFSETQ. J lost 3 bases, V lost 2 bases, and 1 base had no gene match. The CDR3 is 15 residues long. The CDR3 here is CASSLGQGANEKLFF. The CDR3 nucleotides read TGCGCCAGCAGCTTAGGACAGGGGGCTAATGAAAAACTGTTTTTT.